Presented here are 21 T cell receptor beta chains from one specimen sequenced in a study of shared clonotypes between healthy human individuals. This table comes from immunoSEQ multiplex PCR, and its TCRdb copy is limited to in-frame clones, with some not included. The sample has more than 2 million clones, approximately 95% seen once; the top ten hold around 0.13%. Sequencing was carried out using naive CD4+ T cells sorted from blood. Subset here: CD45RA+ positively selected. Receptors were obtained from a man younger than 30 in good health.

The chain joins TRBV7-2 to TRBJ2-5; TRBD2 agrees at 13 bases. Germline trimming cut 2 bases from V and 2 bases from J; bases unmatched to any gene: 8. Germline CDR1 is SGHTA and CDR2 is FQGNSA. The CDR3 runs 18 residues. This CDR3 is CASSLRLGTSGVQETQYF. In DNA form, the CDR3 reads TGTGCCAGCAGCTTAAGGTTGGGGACTAGCGGGGTACAAGAGACCCAGTACTTC.

The rearrangement joins TRBV6-1 to TRBJ2-7, with 7 bases matching TRBD1. Germline V CDR1 and CDR2: MNHNS, SASEGT. The CDR3 is 15 residues long. J was trimmed by 5 bases and V by 0 bases; bases with no gene match: 7. The CDR3 coding sequence is TGTGCCAGCAGTGAAGCGTCGACAGGGACCCACGAGCAGTACTTC. Translation gives CASSEASTGTHEQYF.

The rearrangement joins TRBV5-1 to TRBJ2-3; 14 bases match TRBD2. Germline CDR1 reads SGHRS; CDR2 reads YFSETQ. This CDR3 is 17 amino acids long. J gave up 6 bases and V 0 bases, and 6 bases lay outside the gene matches. DNA for the CDR3: TGCGCCAGCAGCTTGGGGGGACTAGCGGGAGTTTCGGATACGCAGTATTTT. It encodes CASSLGGLAGVSDTQYF.

The chain uses TRBV7-2 and TRBJ2-3; 14 positions match TRBD2. This CDR3 region has 16 residues. Losses at the gene ends were 5 bases for V and 8 bases for J; bases not matched to a gene: 9. Per the germline V gene, CDR1 is SGHTA and CDR2 is FQGNSA. Written as DNA, the CDR3 is TGTGCCAGCAGCCCCCCGGGACTAGCGGGAGTGACTACGCAGTATTTT. Translation gives CASSPPGLAGVTTQYF.

The chain carries TRBV7-2 and TRBJ2-1, with D perhaps matching TRBD2 (6 bases). Germline lookup yields CDR1 SGHTA and CDR2 FQGNSA. The CDR3 contains 14 residues. V shed 5 bases and J shed 4 bases, with 12 bases lying between them. The CDR3 loop reads CASSRAGSYNEQFF. The CDR3 DNA sequence: TGTGCCAGCAGCAGGGCGGGATCATACAATGAGCAGTTCTTC.

The chain links TRBV5-1 to TRBJ2-5; 8 bases fit TRBD1. Looked up from germline, CDR1 is SGHRS and CDR2 is YFSETQ. After removal of 0 bases from V and 5 bases from J, the junction contained 9 bases not matched to a gene. The CDR3 is 16 amino acids. CDR3 DNA: TGCGCCAGCAGCTTGGGCCAGGGGGCTGGCAAGGAGACCCAGTACTTC. Amino acids: CASSLGQGAGKETQYF. The complete variable domain, with remaining parts taken from reference TRBV5-1 and TRBJ2-5, reads KAGVTQTPRYLIKTRGQQVTLSCSPISGHRSVSWYQQTPGQGLQFLFEYFSETQRNKGNFPGRFSGRQFSNSRSEMNVSTLELGDSALYLCASSLGQGAGKETQYFGPGTRLLVL.

The DNA of the CDR3 is TGTGCCAGCAGTTTAACTAGCGGGGCCTCCTACGAGCAGTACTTC. Protein product: CASSLTSGASYEQYF. This chain connects TRBV6-5 to TRBJ2-7; the match to TRBD2 covers 10 bases. The length of the CDR3 is 15 residues. The V segment lost 4 bases and the J segment 0 bases; nucleotides outside the gene matches: 3. Germline loops: CDR1 MNHEY, CDR2 SVGAGI.

The J gene is TRBJ2-5, the V gene TRBV6-6, with TRBD2 as a possible D gene (7 bases). Germline V gene sequence: CDR1 MNHNY, CDR2 SVGAGI (reference sequence). V gave up 7 bases and J gave up 4 bases, with 19 bases separating them. The CDR3 consists of 15 residues. CDR3 protein: CASTQGGLAVETQYF. Written as DNA, the CDR3 is TGTGCCAGCACCCAAGGGGGGCTAGCGGTAGAGACCCAGTACTTC.

This chain connects TRBV7-6 to TRBJ2-5, with TRBD1 identical over 7 bases. CDR3 size: 17 residues. V dropped 1 base and J dropped 5; count of bases not matched to a gene: 13. Germline loops: CDR1 SGHVS, CDR2 FNYEAQ. In DNA form, the CDR3 reads TGTGCCAGCAGCTTAGATTTCGGGCAGACAGGGATGGAGACCCAGTACTTC. Its protein is CASSLDFGQTGMETQYF.

This clone was seen only once. The chain combines TRBV28 with TRBJ2-2; 7 bases are a match to TRBD1. The germline V gene encodes CDR1 MDHEN and CDR2 SYDVKM. The CDR3 is made up of 15 amino acids. With 10 bases clipped from V and 2 bases from J, the junction kept 10 bases outside the gene matches. The CDR3 sequence is CATGSGTVNTGELFF. CDR3 sequence (DNA): TGTGCCACCGGGTCCGGGACAGTCAACACCGGGGAGCTGTTTTTT. The whole variable domain, filled in from reference TRBV28 and TRBJ2-2, reads DVKVTQSSRYLVKRTGEKVFLECVQDMDHENMFWYRQDPGLGLRLIYFSYDVKMKEKGDIPEGYSVSREKKERFSLILESASTNQTSMYLCATGSGTVNTGELFFGEGSRLTVL.

The V gene is TRBV18, the J gene TRBJ1-6, with D perhaps matching TRBD1 (6 bases). With 4 bases removed from V and 5 bases from J, the gap between germline ends came to 9 bases. Germline CDR1 KGHSH, CDR2 LQKENI. The CDR3 extends over 14 amino acids. In DNA form, the CDR3 reads TGTGCCAGCTCACACAGGGAGGATAATTCACCCCTCCACTTT. Translated, it gives CASSHREDNSPLHF.

This clone was recorded only once. The chain recombines TRBV7-2 with TRBJ2-7, with 10 bases identical to TRBD2. The V gene's germline CDR1 is SGHTA and CDR2 FQGNSA. Trimming removed 2 bases from V and 4 bases from J; junction bases left unmatched: 2. This CDR3 region has 14 residues. CDR3 protein: CASSLPAGGYEQYF. DNA for the CDR3: TGTGCCAGCAGCTTACCAGCGGGGGGGTACGAGCAGTACTTC.

The chain uses TRBV7-6 and TRBJ2-7, with 9 bases lining up with TRBD2. The CDR3 sequence is 15 residues long. Germline CDR1 is SGHVS and CDR2 is FNYEAQ. Losses at the gene ends were 7 bases for V and 2 bases for J; bases not matched to a gene: 9. The CDR3 spells CASTSPIAGAYEQYF. The CDR3 nucleotides read TGTGCCAGCACCTCTCCGATAGCGGGGGCCTACGAGCAGTACTTC.

The chain has TRBV9 and TRBJ1-6; D ambiguous. Germline V gene data show CDR1 as SGDLS and CDR2 as YYNGEE. The ends were cut back, 1 base at V and 10 bases at J, with 12 bases in the middle. This CDR3 has 14 residues. CDR3 coding DNA: TGTGCCAGCAGCGTATCGGGGTATCTATCACCCCTCCACTTT. This gives the protein CASSVSGYLSPLHF.

For the CDR3, the DNA is TGTGCCTGGAGTGTACGGAGAAGACAGAACTATGGCTACACCTTC. The encoded protein is CAWSVRRRQNYGYTF. The chain uses TRBV30 and TRBJ1-2, with D possibly matching TRBD1 (5 bases). Trimming cost V 0 bases and J 2 bases, with 13 bases left between them. Germline V gives CDR1 GTSNPN, CDR2 SVGIG (reference sequence). The CDR3 consists of 15 residues.

The gene calls are TRBV2 and TRBJ2-7, with D possibly called TRBD1 or TRBD2 (5 bases each). The CDR3 spans 18 residues. Germline V gene data show CDR1 as SNHLY and CDR2 as FYNNEI. The V end lost 5 bases, the J end lost 3 bases, and 26 bases lay between the germline ends. CDR3 coding DNA: TGTGCCAGCAGTTTCTTTCAGGACCCCCGAGGGGTTGGCTACGAGCAGTACTTC. It yields the protein CASSFFQDPRGVGYEQYF. The whole variable domain, filled in from reference TRBV2 and TRBJ2-7, reads EPEVTQTPSHQVTQMGQEVILRCVPISNHLYFYWYRQILGQKVEFLVSFYNNEISEKSEIFDDQFSVERPDGSNFTLKIRSTKLEDSAMYFCASSFFQDPRGVGYEQYFGPGTRLTVT.

The V call is TRBV6-5, the J call TRBJ1-1; D is ambiguous. Trimming stripped 7 bases from V and 1 base from J, with 4 bases between. Germline V gene sequence: CDR1 MNHEY, CDR2 SVGAGI. This CDR3 is built from 11 residues. The CDR3 nucleotides read TGTGCCAGCACCCAGAACACTGAAGCTTTCTTT. This codes for CASTQNTEAFF.

CDR3 protein: CASSGTGSGNSPLHF. CDR3 DNA sequence: TGTGCCAGCAGTGGGACAGGGAGTGGTAATTCACCCCTCCACTTT. The chain couples TRBV6-1 to TRBJ1-6, with 8 bases that match TRBD1. Germline CDR1 MNHNS, CDR2 SASEGT. V shed 4 bases and J 6 bases; nucleotides not matched to a gene: 5. The CDR3 length is 15 residues.

This clone appeared a single time. The chain combines TRBV28 with TRBJ1-2, with a possible D match to TRBD1 (5 bases). The germline gives CDR1 MDHEN, CDR2 SYDVKM. V lost 7 bases and J 6 bases, leaving 24 bases between the germline ends. This CDR3 contains 16 residues. In DNA form, the CDR3 reads TGTGCCAGCACCCTGGCAGGGAGAGTATTGGATAATGGCTACACCTTC. It encodes CASTLAGRVLDNGYTF.

V and J are TRBV5-4 and TRBJ2-4; 7 positions match TRBD1. The length of the CDR3 is 16 residues. The V gene's germline CDR1 is SGHNT and CDR2 YYREEE (reference sequence). The J segment lost 0 bases and the V segment lost 4 bases, leaving 7 bases of the junction unmatched. CDR3 in DNA: TGTGCCAGCAGCCCCGACAGGGAATTAGCCAAAAACATTCAGTACTTC. This codes for CASSPDRELAKNIQYF.

The V gene is TRBV28, the J gene TRBJ2-7; TRBD1 matches at 7 bases. CDR1 and CDR2 from the germline V gene are MDHEN and SYDVKM. The CDR3 is 13 residues long. Trimming removed 10 bases from V and 0 bases from J; junction bases left unmatched: 6. CDR3 sequence: CATTGDLSYEQYF. The CDR3 DNA reads TGTGCCACCACAGGGGACCTCTCCTACGAGCAGTACTTC.